The 32 T cell receptor beta chains in this list originate from one sample, sequenced in a study of T cells in pancreatic ductal adenocarcinoma (dated 2017 in TCRdb). Libraries came from the immunoSEQ multiplex PCR assay. In its TCRdb copy, this immuneACCESS table keeps in-frame sequences only and misses some clones. Where compared with another copy, unresolved V genes explain less than half of these, and the others have no known cause. The sample profile shows more than 85,000 clones; about 95% of them were found once. The ten biggest clones cover less than 4% of the sample. The pancreatic ductal adenocarcinoma patients who were selected had gone through surgery without receiving any neoadjuvant therapy. The specimen was PBMCs. The receptor set was obtained from a human donor with pancreatic ductal adenocarcinoma.

V gene TRBV7-2 combines with J gene TRBJ1-1; TRBD1 aligns across 8 bases. The CDR3 extends over 14 amino acids. Per the germline V gene, CDR1 is SGHTA and CDR2 is FQGNSA. Germline trimming cut 5 bases from V and 1 base from J; bases unmatched to any gene: 3. The CDR3 sequence: CASSAGTGNTEAFF. The DNA for the CDR3 is TGTGCCAGCAGCGCCGGGACAGGGAACACTGAAGCTTTCTTT. The entire variable domain, with the rest obtained from reference TRBV7-2 and TRBJ1-1, is as follows: GAGVSQSPSNKVTEKGKDVELRCDPISGHTALYWYRQSLGQGLEFLIYFQGNSAPDKSGLPSDRFSAERTGGSVSTLTIQRTQQEDSAVYLCASSAGTGNTEAFFGQGTRLTVV.

This rearrangement joins TRBV10-3 to TRBJ2-7; 7 bases are a match to TRBD2. CDR3 length: 16 residues. J gave up 0 bases and V 5 bases, and 10 bases lay outside the gene matches. Germline loops: CDR1 ENHRY, CDR2 SYGVKD. CDR3 nucleotides: TGTGCCATCAGTTTACGGCCTAGCGGCAGCTCCTACGAGCAGTACTTC. Amino acids: CAISLRPSGSSYEQYF.

The rearrangement links TRBV7-6 to TRBJ2-7, with 7 positions matching TRBD1. The CDR3 loop spans 12 amino acids. Trimming cost V 5 bases and J 5 bases; bases outside gene matches: 3. Germline lookup yields CDR1 SGHVS and CDR2 FNYEAQ. The chain's CDR3 is CASSPTGDEQYF. DNA for the CDR3: TGTGCCAGCAGCCCTACAGGGGACGAGCAGTACTTC.

The gene calls are TRBV18 and TRBJ1-2; TRBD1 matches at 8 bases. V lost 6 bases to trimming and J lost 4 bases; unmatched junction nucleotides: 10. This CDR3 has 15 amino acids. CDR1 is KGHSH and CDR2 is LQKENI in the germline V gene. The chain's CDR3 is CASSADRGGGYGYTF. The CDR3 region has the DNA TGTGCCAGCTCCGCCGACAGGGGAGGAGGCTATGGCTACACCTTC.

The chain carries TRBV9 and TRBJ1-1, with D uncertain. The V and J ends lost 0 bases and 4 bases respectively, with 10 bases between them. The CDR3 has 14 amino acids. Germline CDR1 reads SGDLS; CDR2 reads YYNGEE. The CDR3 loop is CASSVAPRGTEAFF. CDR3 nucleotide sequence: TGTGCCAGCAGCGTAGCTCCCCGGGGCACTGAAGCTTTCTTT.

The V call is TRBV10-3, the J call TRBJ2-3, with D uncertain. The germline gives CDR1 ENHRY, CDR2 SYGVKD. The CDR3 is made up of 15 amino acids. V lost 3 bases, J lost 5 bases, and 15 bases lay in between. The CDR3: CAISELGERGDTQYF. The CDR3 DNA sequence: TGTGCCATCAGTGAACTGGGTGAGAGAGGAGATACGCAGTATTTT.

CDR3 region: CASSEGGNQPQHF. In DNA, the CDR3 is TGTGCCAGCAGCGAGGGAGGCAATCAGCCCCAGCATTTT. The chain has TRBV11-2 and TRBJ1-5; D unresolved. This CDR3 is 13 amino acids long. The germline V gene has CDR1 SGHAT and CDR2 FQNNGV. Trimming took 5 bases from V and 2 from J, leaving 7 bases between them.

This CDR3 reads CASSRGYEQYF. The CDR3 DNA reads as TGTGCCAGCAGCCGGGGCTACGAGCAGTACTTC. The chain links TRBV6-6 to TRBJ2-7, with D perhaps matching TRBD2 (5 bases). V gave up 6 bases and J gave up 3 bases, with 6 bases separating them. Germline CDR1 MNHNY, CDR2 SVGAGI (reference sequence). There are 11 residues in the CDR3.

This rearrangement joins TRBV19 to TRBJ2-2, with D tentatively TRBD2 (5 bases). Trimming stripped 1 base from V and 4 bases from J, with 7 bases between. Germline CDR1 and CDR2: LNHDA and SQIVND (reference sequence). The CDR3 totals 14 residues. The CDR3 loop reads CASSIAGSTGELFF. The CDR3 DNA reads as TGTGCCAGTAGTATAGCGGGAAGCACCGGGGAGCTGTTTTTT. Full variable domain (outside the CDR3, taken from reference TRBV19 and TRBJ2-2): DGGITQSPKYLFRKEGQNVTLSCEQNLNHDAMYWYRQDPGQGLRLIYYSQIVNDFQKGDIAEGYSVSREKKESFPLTVTSAQKNPTAFYLCASSIAGSTGELFFGEGSRLTVL.

This clone appeared once. The chain is built from TRBV28 and TRBJ2-7, with 11 bases fitting TRBD1. CDR3 length: 14 residues. Trimming at V came to 6 bases and at J to 4 bases, leaving 5 bases not matched to a gene. The V gene's germline CDR1 is MDHEN and CDR2 SYDVKM. This CDR3 is CASRGTGGRYEQYF. CDR3 bases: TGTGCCAGCAGGGGGACAGGGGGACGATACGAGCAGTACTTC.

The DNA of the CDR3 is TGTGCCTTGACCCCATTATCGGGACTAGCGGGAGCTGAGCAGTACTTC. As protein: CALTPLSGLAGAEQYF. The chain has TRBV30 and TRBJ2-7; 14 bases match TRBD2. The junction had 15 bases not matched to a gene; V was cut back by 7 bases and J by 7 bases. Germline lookup yields CDR1 GTSNPN and CDR2 SVGIG (reference sequence). This CDR3 is built from 16 residues. The entire variable domain, with the rest obtained from reference TRBV30 and TRBJ2-7, is as follows: SQTIHQWPATLVQPVGSPLSLECTVEGTSNPNLYWYRQAAGRGLQLLFYSVGIGQISSEVPQNLSASRPQDRQFILSSKKLLLSDSGFYLCALTPLSGLAGAEQYFGPGTRLTVT.

The chain couples TRBV29-1 to TRBJ2-3, with 7 bases aligning to TRBD1. The germline gives CDR1 SQVTM, CDR2 ANQGSEA. CDR3 length: 14 amino acids. J was trimmed by 1 base and V by 3 bases; bases with no gene match: 4. CDR3 in DNA: TGCAGCGTTGAGACAGGGCAGGGCACAGATACGCAGTATTTT. Protein sequence: CSVETGQGTDTQYF.

Concerning this clone itself: At one boundary the junction diverges from the germline segment, which might be a read error. The CDR3 spells CASSLASTSGSETQYF. The CDR3 nucleotides read TGTGCTAGCAGCTTAGCCTCGACTAGCGGGAGCGAGACCCAGTACTTC. The chain couples TRBV7-7 to TRBJ2-5, with TRBD2 identical over 12 bases. Germline assignment: CDR1 SSHAT and CDR2 FNYEAQ (reference sequence). The CDR3 contains 16 residues.

CDR3: CASSAYRDSTYEQYF. The CDR3 coding sequence is TGCGCCAGCAGCGCATACCGGGACAGCACCTACGAGCAGTACTTC. The chain combines TRBV10-1 with TRBJ2-7, with 7 bases lining up with TRBD1. The CDR3 covers 15 residues. The V and J ends lost 6 bases and 2 bases, in that order; junction bases with no gene match: 10. Germline V CDR1 and CDR2: WNHNN, SYGVQD (reference sequence).

The chain employs TRBV4-3 and TRBJ2-2; TRBD2 agrees at 8 bases. Losses at the gene ends were 4 bases for V and 8 bases for J; bases not matched to a gene: 18. This CDR3 is built from 18 residues. CDR1 and CDR2 (germline): LGHNA, YSLEER. This chain's CDR3 is CASSPYLLAAGTVGELFF. For the CDR3, the DNA is TGCGCCAGCAGCCCTTATCTACTAGCGGCGGGTACTGTAGGGGAGCTGTTTTTT.

J is TRBJ1-4 and V is TRBV27; 8 positions agree with TRBD1. The V and J ends lost 5 bases and 8 bases, in that order; junction bases with no gene match: 1. The CDR3 extends over 12 amino acids. Germline values: CDR1 MNHEY, CDR2 SMNVEV (reference sequence). CDR3 in DNA: TGTGCCAGCAGTAACAGGGGGGAAAAACTGTTTTTT. This translates into CASSNRGEKLFF.

This clone has just one count. The V gene is TRBV6-4, the J gene TRBJ2-7, with TRBD2 matching over 10 bases. This CDR3 region has 16 residues. CDR1 is MRHNA, CDR2 SNTAGT, per germline. Trimming removed 4 bases from V and 3 bases from J; junction bases left unmatched: 9. The CDR3 DNA reads TGTGCCAGCAGTGCCAAGACTAGCGGGCGATGCTACGAGCAGTACTTC. Translating it yields CASSAKTSGRCYEQYF.

V and J are TRBV6-1 and TRBJ2-1, with 13 bases matching TRBD2. There are 15 residues in the CDR3. CDR1 is MNHNS, CDR2 SASEGT, per germline. The junction had 10 bases not matched to a gene; V was cut back by 9 bases and J by 8 bases. CDR3 nucleotide sequence: TGTGCCAGTGGGACTAGCGGGGCCTCCCCCCATGAGCAGTTCTTC. Its protein product is CASGTSGASPHEQFF.

The DNA for the CDR3 is TGCGCCAGCAGCCTCGAGCTAACCTACGAGCAGTACTTC. It specifies CASSLELTYEQYF. The V call is TRBV4-3, the J call TRBJ2-7; D is unclear. Germline CDR1 reads LGHNA; CDR2 reads YSLEER. This CDR3 region has 13 residues. The V gene lost 4 bases and the J gene lost 2 bases, with 9 bases spanning the gap.

The DNA of the CDR3 is TGCGCCAGCAGCTTGGCAGGACTAGCGGGATTCTACGAGCAGTACTTC. Residues: CASSLAGLAGFYEQYF. V and J are TRBV5-1 and TRBJ2-7; 12 bases agree with TRBD2. The CDR3 totals 16 residues. After removal of 0 bases from V and 3 bases from J, the junction contained 4 bases not matched to a gene. CDR1 is SGHRS, CDR2 YFSETQ, per germline.

This clone was picked up one time. The chain is built from TRBV30 and TRBJ2-1, with a possible D match to TRBD2 (6 bases). Germline assignment: CDR1 GTSNPN and CDR2 SVGIG (reference sequence). The CDR3 loop spans 19 amino acids. V lost 2 bases and J lost 1, with 24 bases in between. CDR3 residues: CAWSLTRENIHKSYNEQFF. CDR3 nucleotides: TGTGCCTGGAGTTTGACTAGGGAAAACATCCATAAGTCCTACAATGAGCAGTTCTTC.

The chain combines TRBV13 with TRBJ2-3; 11 bases fit TRBD2. Germline loops: CDR1 PRHDT, CDR2 FYEKMQ (reference sequence). The CDR3 has 16 amino acids. V lost 2 bases, J lost 3 bases, and 4 bases stayed unmatched. Written as DNA, the CDR3 is TGTGCCAGCAGCTTAACTAGCGGGAGTGGGACAGATACGCAGTATTTT. Translating it yields CASSLTSGSGTDTQYF.

CDR3: CASSEGGHYEQYF. CDR3 sequence (DNA): TGTGCCAGCAGTGAAGGCGGACACTACGAGCAGTACTTC. The chain is built from TRBV2 and TRBJ2-7; possible D gene TRBD1, 5 bases. V was pared by 1 base and J by 3 bases, with 7 bases between. This CDR3 is 13 amino acids long. Looked up from germline, CDR1 is SNHLY and CDR2 is FYNNEI.

V usage is TRBV11-3 and J usage is TRBJ2-3; possibly TRBD2 for D (6 bases). Germline CDR1 SGHNT, CDR2 YENEEA. The CDR3 loop spans 11 amino acids. The V and J ends lost 8 bases and 10 bases respectively, with 13 bases between them. The CDR3 bases are TGTGCCAGCCAGGGAGCGGGTCCGCAGTATTTT. It is translated as CASQGAGPQYF.

The V gene is TRBV7-9, the J gene TRBJ1-1; no clear D. The ends were cut back, 2 bases at V and 2 bases at J, with 15 bases in the middle. The CDR3 runs to 16 residues. The germline gives CDR1 SEHNR, CDR2 FQNEAQ (reference sequence). This chain's CDR3 is CASSLIQWASNTEAFF. CDR3 in DNA: TGTGCCAGCAGCTTAATCCAGTGGGCATCAAACACTGAAGCTTTCTTT.

This sequence joins TRBV6-1 and TRBJ2-1; TRBD1 matches 9 bases. V lost 7 bases, J lost 3 bases, and 10 bases stayed unmatched. The CDR3 is made up of 16 amino acids. CDR1 is MNHNS, CDR2 SASEGT, per germline. The CDR3 loop reads CASTEAPGQGYNEQFF. The CDR3 DNA reads as TGTGCCAGCACCGAAGCTCCGGGACAGGGCTACAATGAGCAGTTCTTC.

Here the CDR3 DNA reads TGCGCCAGCAGCTTTAGCGGGTCAGCCTACGAGCAGTACTTC. It encodes CASSFSGSAYEQYF. The rearrangement links TRBV5-1 to TRBJ2-7, with TRBD2 matching over 7 bases. The junction had 4 bases not matched to a gene; V was cut back by 2 bases and J by 2 bases. CDR3 length: 14 amino acids. The germline V gene has CDR1 SGHRS and CDR2 YFSETQ.

V gene TRBV7-6 combines with J gene TRBJ1-5; 7 bases are a match to TRBD1. Losses at the gene ends were 2 bases for V and 6 bases for J; bases not matched to a gene: 7. The CDR3 covers 15 residues. In germline, CDR1 is SGHVS, CDR2 FNYEAQ. The DNA of the CDR3 is TGTGCCAGCAGCTTAACCGGGACAGAGGCTCAGCCCCAGCATTTT. This gives the protein CASSLTGTEAQPQHF.

This clone was recorded once. This chain uses TRBV7-2 with TRBJ2-7; no clear D. This CDR3 contains 15 residues. V was cut by 3 bases and J by 0 bases, with 12 bases left in between. In germline, CDR1 is SGHTA, CDR2 FQGNSA. The CDR3 reads CASSLALGVSYEQYF. CDR3 in DNA: TGTGCCAGCAGCTTGGCTCTAGGAGTCTCCTACGAGCAGTACTTC.

The genes are TRBV2 and TRBJ1-3, with D perhaps matching TRBD1 (6 bases). CDR1 is SNHLY and CDR2 is FYNNEI in the germline V gene. The V and J ends lost 3 bases and 7 bases respectively, with 13 bases between them. The CDR3 has 14 residues. CDR3 in amino acids: CASSEQPGDNTIYF. DNA for the CDR3: TGTGCCAGCAGTGAGCAACCAGGGGACAACACCATATATTTT.

The chain combines TRBV6-5 with TRBJ2-2; D is unclear. V lost 0 bases and J lost 7, with 9 bases in between. The CDR3 runs to 14 residues. CDR1 MNHEY and CDR2 SVGAGI come from the germline V gene. This CDR3 reads CASSYSRRSGELFF. Written as DNA, the CDR3 is TGTGCCAGCAGTTACTCTAGGCGGAGCGGGGAGCTGTTTTTT.

The chain carries TRBV6-1 and TRBJ2-6; TRBD2 matches 7 bases. The CDR3 is 14 residues long. Germline V gene lookup returns CDR1 MNHNS and CDR2 SASEGT. Trimming cost V 8 bases and J 3 bases; bases outside gene matches: 4. The CDR3 DNA reads as TGTGCCAGCCGGGGGGTTAGTGGGGCCAACGTCCTGACTTTC. As protein: CASRGVSGANVLTF.